Below, 22 T cell receptor beta chains from the same sample are listed, as sequenced in a study of blood T cell repertoires in COVID-19. Measured with immunoSEQ multiplex PCR; TCRdb has only the in-frame clones, and not every one. The sample includes some 120,000 clones, roughly four fifths seen only once; the top ten take approximately 7.6%. Input material: peripheral blood. These receptors were taken from a man aged 70-80 years with active or convalescent COVID-19.

The chain joins TRBV6-1 to TRBJ2-5, with 9 bases lining up with TRBD1. The J segment lost 9 bases and the V segment lost 3 bases, leaving 11 bases of the junction unmatched. The CDR3 spans 15 residues. Germline loops: CDR1 MNHNS, CDR2 SASEGT. The CDR3 DNA is TGTGCCAGCAGTGATTCATGGACAGGGGATCGCCCCCAGTACTTC. As protein: CASSDSWTGDRPQYF.

The rearrangement uses TRBV6-1 and TRBJ2-3, with D unclear. The length of the CDR3 is 14 residues. Germline assignment: CDR1 MNHNS and CDR2 SASEGT. The V and J ends lost 3 bases and 2 bases respectively, with 9 bases between them. The DNA for the CDR3 is TGTGCCAGCAGTGATGGAGCGCCCACAGATACGCAGTATTTT. Its protein product is CASSDGAPTDTQYF.

V usage is TRBV7-2 and J usage is TRBJ2-7, with 7 nucleotides matching TRBD2. Per germline, CDR1 SGHTA and CDR2 FQGNSA. V lost 0 bases, J lost 7 bases, and 3 bases stayed unmatched. The CDR3 runs 13 residues. CDR3 protein: CASSLAGGREQYF. In DNA, the CDR3 is TGTGCCAGCAGCTTAGCGGGGGGGAGGGAGCAGTACTTC.

The chain joins TRBV28 to TRBJ2-5, with D tentatively TRBD1 (6 bases). The V end was cut by 6 bases, the J end by 2 bases, with 13 bases between. The germline gives CDR1 MDHEN, CDR2 SYDVKM. This CDR3 spans 14 amino acids. The CDR3 DNA is TGTGCCAGCAGCCTCTCCGGGACACAAGAGACCCAGTACTTC. The encoded protein is CASSLSGTQETQYF. Combining the CDR3 with reference TRBV28 and TRBJ2-5 gives the whole variable domain DVKVTQSSRYLVKRTGEKVFLECVQDMDHENMFWYRQDPGLGLRLIYFSYDVKMKEKGDIPEGYSVSREKKERFSLILESASTNQTSMYLCASSLSGTQETQYFGPGTRLLVL.

This clone came up a few times. The rearrangement links TRBV19 to TRBJ2-4; the D gene is possibly TRBD2 (5 bases). This CDR3 has 13 amino acids. Germline lookup yields CDR1 LNHDA and CDR2 SQIVND (reference sequence). Deletions cut 5 bases from V and 3 bases from J, with 8 bases between. CDR3 DNA sequence: TGTGCCAGTAGTGGAGCGGACAAAAACATTCAGTACTTC. It yields the protein CASSGADKNIQYF.

This chain connects TRBV7-3 to TRBJ2-2, with a tentative D call TRBD1 (5 bases). The V gene's germline CDR1 is SGHTA and CDR2 FQGTGA. V was trimmed by 5 bases and J by 1 base, leaving 8 bases between them. The CDR3 has 14 residues. The DNA of the CDR3 is TGTGCCAGCAGCCCCGACAGGAACACCGGGGAGCTGTTTTTT. This encodes CASSPDRNTGELFF. Supplemented by reference TRBV7-3 and TRBJ2-2, the full variable domain reads GAGVSQTPSNKVTEKGKYVELRCDPISGHTALYWYRQSLGQGPEFLIYFQGTGAADDSGLPNDRFFAVRPEGSVSTLKIQRTERGDSAVYLCASSPDRNTGELFFGEGSRLTVL.

The chain is built from TRBV3-1 (or the pseudogene TRBV3-2) and TRBJ2-7; tentatively, D is TRBD2 (6 bases). Germline assignment: CDR1 LGHDT and CDR2 YNNKEL (reference sequence). The length of the CDR3 is 13 residues. V gave up 1 base and J gave up 4 bases, with 8 bases separating them. The DNA for the CDR3 is TGTGCCAGCAGCCAAGGAGGGAGGTACGAGCAGTACTTC. It is translated as CASSQGGRYEQYF.

J is TRBJ1-1 and V is TRBV7-8; unclear D gene. The CDR3 length is 14 residues. The V and J ends lost 2 bases and 4 bases respectively, with 11 bases between them. The germline gives CDR1 SGHVS, CDR2 FQNEAQ. CDR3 loop: CASSLKVTGTEAFF. The CDR3 DNA reads as TGTGCCAGCAGCTTAAAGGTCACGGGCACTGAAGCTTTCTTT.

This chain uses TRBV5-6 with TRBJ1-2; tentatively, D is TRBD1 (5 bases). CDR3 length equals 12 residues. V lost 0 bases and J 5 bases, leaving 5 bases between the germline ends. Germline CDR1 is SGHDT and CDR2 is YYEEEE. The CDR3 region is CASSLAGYGYTF. The CDR3 DNA reads as TGTGCCAGCAGCTTGGCAGGGTATGGCTACACCTTC. The complete variable domain, with remaining parts taken from reference TRBV5-6 and TRBJ1-2, reads DAGVTQSPTHLIKTRGQQVTLRCSPKSGHDTVSWYQQALGQGPQFIFQYYEEEERQRGNFPDRFSGHQFPNYSSELNVNALLLGDSALYLCASSLAGYGYTFGSGTRLTVV.

The chain couples TRBV6-2 or TRBV6-3 to TRBJ2-7; 7 bases match TRBD2. V shed 4 bases, J shed 4 bases, and the junction held 13 bases outside the gene matches. Germline loops: CDR1 MNHEY, CDR2 SVGEGT. The CDR3 covers 16 residues. The CDR3: CASSSTKRGQTYEQYF. The CDR3 DNA is TGTGCCAGCAGTTCAACCAAGCGGGGCCAGACATACGAGCAGTACTTC.

This clone was detected only a few times. The chain is built from TRBV30 and TRBJ2-7; maybe TRBD1 (6 bases). This CDR3 is built from 12 residues. The V gene's germline CDR1 is GTSNPN and CDR2 SVGIG (reference sequence). Deletions cut 2 bases from V and 3 bases from J, with 8 bases between. This CDR3 is CAWSRGYYEQYF. CDR3 sequence (DNA): TGTGCCTGGAGTAGGGGGTACTACGAGCAGTACTTC.

V is TRBV6-2 or TRBV6-3 and J is TRBJ1-5, with TRBD1 as a possible D gene (6 bases). The CDR3 contains 16 residues. The V gene's germline CDR1 is MNHEY and CDR2 SVGEGT. V shed 6 bases and J shed 3 bases, with 18 bases lying between them. Here the CDR3 DNA reads TGTGCCAGCAGCCCACAGGGTTTCGCTTCCAATCAGCCCCAGCATTTT. Translating gives CASSPQGFASNQPQHF.

This clone was observed once. This same CDR3 is encoded by further DNA sequences in the sample. The rearrangement links TRBV2 to TRBJ1-2, with D possibly being TRBD1 (6 bases). Germline lookup yields CDR1 SNHLY and CDR2 FYNNEI. This CDR3 is 13 amino acids long. Trimming pared 6 bases from V and 5 bases from J, leaving 13 bases between. CDR3 in DNA: TGTGCCAGCAGCCCGGACAGAGCTTATGGCTACACCTTC. The encoded protein is CASSPDRAYGYTF.

V and J are TRBV4-2 and TRBJ2-7; D is undetermined. V was cut by 1 base and J by 6 bases, with 4 bases left in between. CDR1 and CDR2 (germline): LGHNA, YNFKEQ. CDR3 length: 11 residues. Here the CDR3 DNA reads TGTGCCAGCAGCCAAGGGGCCGAGCAGTACTTC. The encoded protein is CASSQGAEQYF.

The chain uses TRBV30 and TRBJ1-2, with TRBD1 matching over 8 bases. CDR3 length: 13 residues. CDR1 is GTSNPN, CDR2 SVGIG, per germline (reference sequence). With 3 bases clipped from V and 9 bases from J, the junction kept 9 bases outside the gene matches. CDR3 amino acids: CAWRGLPGGSYTF. The DNA of the CDR3 is TGTGCCTGGAGAGGGCTCCCAGGGGGCAGCTACACCTTC.

The chain links TRBV15 to TRBJ1-1, with 8 bases lining up with TRBD1. Germline CDR1 and CDR2: LNHNV and YYDKDF (reference sequence). V shed 0 bases and J 4 bases; nucleotides not matched to a gene: 7. CDR3 length: 16 amino acids. The CDR3 here is CATSREPGRGPTEAFF. Here the CDR3 DNA reads TGTGCCACCAGCAGAGAGCCAGGCAGGGGGCCCACTGAAGCTTTCTTT.

The rearrangement joins TRBV7-2 to TRBJ1-3, with TRBD1 matching 7 bases. The V gene's germline CDR1 is SGHTA and CDR2 FQGNSA. With 5 bases clipped from V and 0 bases from J, the junction kept 4 bases outside the gene matches. This CDR3 spans 15 amino acids. CDR3 in amino acids: CASSTQGTSGNTIYF. As DNA, the CDR3 is TGTGCCAGCAGCACACAGGGGACCTCTGGAAACACCATATATTTT.

The rearrangement links TRBV6-2 or TRBV6-3 to TRBJ1-1, with 8 bases lining up with TRBD1. Per germline, CDR1 MNHEY and CDR2 SVGEGT. V lost 6 bases, J lost 6 bases, and 9 bases stayed unmatched. The CDR3 contains 14 residues. The CDR3 loop reads CASSQTGDAAEAFF. In DNA, the CDR3 is TGTGCCAGCAGCCAGACAGGGGACGCCGCTGAAGCTTTCTTT.

This clone is a singleton in its sample. In DNA form, the CDR3 reads TGTGCCAGCAGCTTTAAAGGGGGCGATGGAGATACGCAGTATTTT. Protein sequence: CASSFKGGDGDTQYF. The chain links TRBV7-3 to TRBJ2-3, with 7 bases identical to TRBD1. The CDR3 is made up of 15 amino acids. V lost 3 bases to trimming and J lost 5 bases; unmatched junction nucleotides: 8. Germline values: CDR1 SGHTA, CDR2 FQGTGA.

This chain uses TRBV28 with TRBJ1-2; 9 positions match TRBD1. Unmatched junction bases numbered 8, after V lost 5 bases and J lost 1 base. Germline loops: CDR1 MDHEN, CDR2 SYDVKM. The CDR3 contains 16 residues. For the CDR3, the DNA is TGTGCCAGCAGTGAACAGGGGGCCCCTTTTAACTATGGCTACACCTTC. Translating it yields CASSEQGAPFNYGYTF.

The chain is built from TRBV7-8 and TRBJ1-1; 7 bases align to TRBD1. Germline V gene sequence: CDR1 SGHVS, CDR2 FQNEAQ. V dropped 5 bases and J dropped 1; count of bases not matched to a gene: 7. This CDR3 region has 15 residues. CDR3: CASSTQGIRNTEAFF. The CDR3 DNA sequence: TGTGCCAGCAGCACACAGGGGATTCGGAACACTGAAGCTTTCTTT.

The genes are TRBV5-6 and TRBJ1-2; TRBD1 matches 8 bases. After removal of 2 bases from V and 7 bases from J, the junction contained 4 bases not matched to a gene. This CDR3 has 13 residues. The V gene's germline CDR1 is SGHDT and CDR2 YYEEEE. Here the CDR3 reads CASSFVQGAGYTF. CDR3 coding DNA: TGTGCCAGCAGCTTCGTCCAGGGGGCTGGCTACACCTTC.